This entry describes one T cell receptor (beta chain). The sample originates from a study of blood T cell repertoires in COVID-19. Study-level information: The United States, Italy and Spain were the sources of the acute and convalescent COVID-19 samples. PBMCs, B-cell-depleted T cells, or T cells provided the cDNA or gDNA that made up the material.

Germline V CDR1 and CDR2: MNHEY, SVGAGI. The CDR3 covers 12 residues. V was trimmed by 10 bases and J by 4 bases, leaving 13 bases between them. Authors' data handling: Counts of nucleated cells, estimated from reference gene primer amplification, were obtained. Profiled with immunoSEQ multiplex PCR; TCRdb holds only in-frame clones, not every one. V, J and clone size are taken as reported in that table, and D and trimming were inferred from the DNA itself. The data hold a few hundred thousand clones, with roughly 90% observed a single time. This receptor was obtained from a woman in her forties or fifties with active or convalescent COVID-19. This rearrangement joins TRBV6-5 to TRBJ1-2; D might be TRBD1 (6 bases). The source material was peripheral blood. As DNA, the CDR3 is TGTGCCACCGCACAGGGTAGCTATGGCTACACCTTC. Residues: CATAQGSYGYTF.